This TCR beta chain came from a study of read filtering for tumor transcriptome and immune sequencing. At the level of the study: TCR-mapped reads were about 4 to 10.27 million with IR-seq versus about 75 to 1,400 with RNA-seq. Whole-study findings and limits: In IR-seq, single-read clonotypes were about 80% of clonotypes but around 3.5% of reads.

The CDR3 has 12 residues. The V gene's germline CDR1 is SEHNR and CDR2 FQNEAQ (reference sequence). The V gene lost 10 bases and the J gene lost 7 bases, with 14 bases spanning the gap. As regards this clonotype: The antigen is unknown.

Molecular barcoded adaptors covering alpha/delta and beta/gamma chains were used on roughly 400 ng RNA. TCRdb re-analysed the reads in MiXCR, keeping a single row per CDR3 protein. The profile covers about 130,000 distinct CDR3 sequences, with roughly an eighth appearing a single time and 8.4% taken by the ten largest. Sampling of bone marrow took place during active disease in every patient. The source of this sequence is a donor aged 40 or over with multiple myeloma. The J gene is TRBJ2-1, the V gene TRBV7-9; D remains unclear. The source material was a population of CD138-negative cells sorted from bone marrow. CDR3 nucleotide sequence: TGTGCCATCAACTTTTCCAGTAATGAGCAGTTCTTC. Protein product: CAINFSSNEQFF.